These 30 T cell receptor beta chains came from one sample sequenced in a study of T-cell memory formation after mild COVID-19. TCRdb re-called the 5' RACE reads with MiXCR, one entry per CDR3 protein. The table lists fewer than 60,000 distinct CDR3 sequences, 10% to 15% of them singletons, with approximately 23% in the top ten. Sequences were obtained from PBMCs or a T cell subset sorted from them (not recorded which). The receptor set was obtained from a man between 18 and 35 years old who had mild COVID-19 (a few samples of this study predate the infection). Cell type and time point are not known.

The chain employs TRBV15 and TRBJ2-4; D possibly corresponds to TRBD2 (6 bases). This CDR3 spans 14 amino acids. V gave up 8 bases and J gave up 8 bases, with 19 bases separating them. Germline CDR1 reads LNHNV; CDR2 reads YYDKDF (reference sequence). Written as DNA, the CDR3 is TGTGCCACCGGCCGTGGGGCGGGGCCGGACATTCAGTACTTC. Protein product: CATGRGAGPDIQYF.

This clonotype rates as medium-sized. The chain couples TRBV7-2 to TRBJ2-1; TRBD2 matches at 11 bases. J was trimmed by 7 bases and V by 6 bases; bases with no gene match: 8. The CDR3 consists of 15 residues. Germline values: CDR1 SGHTA, CDR2 FQGNSA. CDR3 residues: CASSFGLAGGNEQFF. The CDR3 bases are TGTGCCAGCAGTTTCGGACTAGCGGGTGGGAATGAGCAGTTCTTC.

The genes are TRBV5-1 and TRBJ2-7; no clear D. This CDR3 is built from 14 residues. The germline V gene encodes CDR1 SGHRS and CDR2 YFSETQ. V lost 3 bases to trimming and J lost 3 bases, with 13 bases between them. The CDR3 bases are TGCGCCAGCAGCTCCCAATTCGGGCGCTACGAGCAGTACTTC. Translating it yields CASSSQFGRYEQYF.

This clonotype was recorded at least ten times. The rearrangement uses TRBV28 and TRBJ2-7, with D tentatively TRBD2 (6 bases). The germline CDR1 and CDR2 sequences are MDHEN and SYDVKM. V was pared by 7 bases and J by 2 bases, with 9 bases between. The length of the CDR3 is 12 residues. The CDR3 nucleotides are TGTGCCAGCAAAGGAGGGGCCTACGAGCAGTACGTC. It encodes CASKGGAYEQYV.

This clonotype has a count of ten or more. The rearrangement joins TRBV6-5 to TRBJ2-4; TRBD2 agrees at 8 bases. CDR3 length: 17 amino acids. Trimming took 2 bases from V and 1 from J; bases not matched to a gene: 7. Germline V CDR1 and CDR2: MNHEY, SVGAGI. The CDR3 DNA follows: TGTGCCAGCAGTTACGGCCGGGGGGGATCGGCCAAAAACATTCAGTACTTC. It specifies CASSYGRGGSAKNIQYF.

This clonotype was seen repeatedly, ten times or more. The chain recombines TRBV7-2 with TRBJ2-7; 8 bases are shared with TRBD2. The V segment lost 6 bases and the J segment 6 bases; nucleotides outside the gene matches: 10. Germline loops: CDR1 SGHTA, CDR2 FQGNSA. The CDR3 consists of 14 residues. DNA of the CDR3: TGTGCCAGCAGTACCGTTGGTGCGGGGGGCGAGCAGTACTTC. Translating gives CASSTVGAGGEQYF.

This clonotype was seen a few times. This chain joins TRBV7-2 and TRBJ2-3; D is unclear. Germline V gives CDR1 SGHTA, CDR2 FQGNSA. The CDR3 is made up of 13 amino acids. Trimming removed 0 bases from V and 11 bases from J, with 12 bases in between. CDR3 DNA: TGTGCCAGCAGCTTAGCGCCGGCGGTTTTGCAGTATTTT. The encoded protein is CASSLAPAVLQYF.

Many counts were recorded for this clonotype. The chain joins TRBV7-2 to TRBJ2-3, with D tentatively TRBD2 (6 bases). V lost 3 bases and J 1 base, leaving 8 bases between the germline ends. This CDR3 has 14 amino acids. Per the germline V gene, CDR1 is SGHTA and CDR2 is FQGNSA. The CDR3 reads CASSLVAGTDTQYF. The CDR3 nucleotides read TGTGCCAGCAGCTTGGTAGCGGGCACAGATACGCAGTATTTT.

This clonotype was recorded at least ten times. The CDR3 sequence is CASSFKGQITDTQYF. CDR3 sequence (DNA): TGTGCCAGCAGCTTTAAGGGACAGATTACAGATACGCAGTATTTT. The chain couples TRBV11-2 to TRBJ2-3, with 7 positions matching TRBD1. The CDR3 is 15 amino acids. The germline V gene encodes CDR1 SGHAT and CDR2 FQNNGV. V was clipped by 3 bases and J by 3 bases; unmatched bases: 6. Full variable domain (missing parts from reference TRBV11-2 and TRBJ2-3): EAGVAQSPRYKIIEKRQSVAFWCNPISGHATLYWYQQILGQGPKLLIQFQNNGVVDDSQLPKDRFSAERLKGVDSTLKIQPAKLEDSAVYLCASSFKGQITDTQYFGPGTRLTVL.

This clonotype was picked up many times. The chain is built from TRBV29-1 and TRBJ2-2, with 9 bases aligning to TRBD1. Germline V lookup: CDR1 SQVTM, CDR2 ANQGSEA. The junction had 4 bases not matched to a gene; V was cut back by 7 bases and J by 1 base. The CDR3 runs to 14 residues. In DNA form, the CDR3 reads TGCAGCGCATCGGGACAGGGGAACACCGGGGAGCTGTTTTTT. This encodes CSASGQGNTGELFF.

This clonotype was observed a handful of times. This chain uses TRBV6-5 with TRBJ2-5; D perhaps matches TRBD2 (5 bases). The CDR3 length is 12 residues. Germline loops: CDR1 MNHEY, CDR2 SVGAGI. The V end lost 6 bases, the J end lost 5 bases, and 10 bases lay between the germline ends. CDR3 DNA sequence: TGTGCCAGCAGGGGGAGTGGTGAGACCCAGTACTTC. Its protein is CASRGSGETQYF.

The chain recombines TRBV6-6 with TRBJ2-1; D uncertain. Trimming pared 0 bases from V and 0 bases from J, leaving 6 bases between. The germline gives CDR1 MNHNY, CDR2 SVGAGI (reference sequence). The CDR3 is 15 residues long. CDR3 nucleotide sequence: TGTGCCAGCAGTTACTCTCTGGTCTCCTACAATGAGCAGTTCTTC. It yields the protein CASSYSLVSYNEQFF.

This clonotype was seen many times. The chain links TRBV7-2 to TRBJ2-1, with D maybe TRBD1 (6 bases). Germline assignment: CDR1 SGHTA and CDR2 FQGNSA. The CDR3 length is 14 residues. The V and J ends lost 1 base and 7 bases respectively, with 11 bases between them. DNA of the CDR3: TGTGCCAGCAGCTTAGAGAGGACAGAGAATGAGCAGTTCTTC. It codes for CASSLERTENEQFF.

The chain links TRBV20-1 to TRBJ2-5, with 9 bases fitting TRBD2. The CDR3 is 15 residues long. Germline values: CDR1 DFQATT, CDR2 SNEGSKA (reference sequence). V shed 3 bases and J 5 bases; nucleotides not matched to a gene: 10. CDR3 DNA sequence: TGCAGTGCTAGGGCTAGCGGGACCTGGGTGGAGACCCAGTACTTC. This translates into CSARASGTWVETQYF.

This clonotype was detected ten times or more. The chain is built from TRBV3-1 and TRBJ2-2; D gene ambiguous. Germline CDR1 is LGHDT and CDR2 is YNNKEL (reference sequence). The CDR3 contains 16 residues. The V end lost 5 bases, the J end lost 0 bases, and 13 bases lay between the germline ends. The CDR3 is CASSSIGSSNTGELFF. The CDR3 DNA follows: TGTGCCAGCAGCTCTATAGGGTCTTCGAACACCGGGGAGCTGTTTTTT.

This clonotype was seen many times. The chain carries TRBV5-5 and TRBJ2-3, with unresolved D. V dropped 0 bases and J dropped 4 bases, with 6 bases sitting between them. CDR1 is SGHKS, CDR2 YYEKEE, per germline (reference sequence). This CDR3 region has 13 residues. CDR3 loop: CASSLDGPDTQYF. Written as DNA, the CDR3 is TGTGCCAGCAGCTTGGATGGGCCAGATACGCAGTATTTT.

This clonotype was seen a few times. The chain links TRBV6-5 to TRBJ2-1; 12 nucleotides line up with TRBD2. This CDR3 region has 17 residues. V lost 4 bases to trimming and J lost 4 bases; unmatched junction nucleotides: 8. The germline V gene encodes CDR1 MNHEY and CDR2 SVGAGI. In nucleotides, the CDR3 is TGTGCCAGCAGTTTCGTACGGACTAGCGGGGTTTACAATGAGCAGTTCTTC. The encoded protein is CASSFVRTSGVYNEQFF.

CDR3 protein: CATSEANYGYTF. The CDR3 DNA is TGTGCCACCTCCGAAGCTAACTATGGCTACACCTTC. The rearrangement links TRBV2 to TRBJ1-2; D is undetermined. Per the germline V gene, CDR1 is SNHLY and CDR2 is FYNNEI. The length of the CDR3 is 12 residues. The V end lost 10 bases, the J end lost 0 bases, and 9 bases lay between the germline ends.

The genes are TRBV20-1 and TRBJ2-5, with 14 nucleotides matching TRBD2. Germline V gene sequence: CDR1 DFQATT, CDR2 SNEGSKA (reference sequence). Losses at the gene ends were 4 bases for V and 2 bases for J; bases not matched to a gene: 9. The CDR3 extends over 17 amino acids. The CDR3 bases are TGCAGTGCTACTCGACTAGCGGGGGGGCAGAGGCAAGAGACCCAGTACTTC. Residues: CSATRLAGGQRQETQYF.

This rearrangement joins TRBV28 to TRBJ2-7; tentatively, D is TRBD1 (5 bases). Trimming removed 3 bases from V and 7 bases from J, with 10 bases in between. The germline CDR1 and CDR2 sequences are MDHEN and SYDVKM. This CDR3 has 12 amino acids. CDR3 coding DNA: TGTGCCAGCAGTTTGTACAGGAGAGAGCAGTACTTC. Translating gives CASSLYRREQYF. Based on the CDR3 plus reference TRBV28 and TRBJ2-7, the full variable domain is DVKVTQSSRYLVKRTGEKVFLECVQDMDHENMFWYRQDPGLGLRLIYFSYDVKMKEKGDIPEGYSVSREKKERFSLILESASTNQTSMYLCASSLYRREQYFGPGTRLTVT.

This clonotype was picked up a small number of times. V gene TRBV29-1 combines with J gene TRBJ2-6; 8 positions agree with TRBD1. Germline V lookup: CDR1 SQVTM, CDR2 ANQGSEA. V lost 7 bases and J lost 2; bases outside the gene matches: 4. The CDR3 contains 14 residues. The CDR3 DNA is TGCAGCGCGGCGACAGGGGCTGGGGCCAACGTCCTGACTTTC. Amino acid sequence: CSAATGAGANVLTF.

This clonotype was observed a few times. The V and J genes are TRBV12-3 or TRBV12-4 and TRBJ2-3; D is possibly TRBD1 (5 bases). The CDR3 has 16 residues. V was clipped by 8 bases and J by 5 bases, with 23 bases between them. CDR3 region: CASERGRAALEDTQYF. CDR3 coding DNA: TGTGCCAGCGAAAGAGGCAGGGCTGCGTTGGAAGATACGCAGTATTTT.

This clonotype was counted a few times. The chain carries TRBV29-1 and TRBJ1-4; TRBD1 aligns across 7 bases. The CDR3 spans 19 residues. Trimming took 4 bases from V and 2 from J; bases not matched to a gene: 19. Germline-derived CDR1 and CDR2 are SQVTM and ANQGSEA. The CDR3 is CSVAGASNRGGGTNEKLFF. CDR3 DNA sequence: TGCAGCGTTGCGGGAGCATCGAACAGGGGAGGAGGCACTAATGAAAAACTGTTTTTT.

The chain combines TRBV29-1 with TRBJ2-5; 7 bases align to TRBD2. This CDR3 comprises 12 residues. The trim removed 8 bases at V and 4 bases at J, leaving 7 bases unmatched. The germline V gene has CDR1 SQVTM and CDR2 ANQGSEA. CDR3 nucleotide sequence: TGCAGCTGGCGGGGGACCTCAGAGACCCAGTACTTC. Translation: CSWRGTSETQYF. Drawing the rest from reference TRBV29-1 and TRBJ2-5, the complete variable domain is SAVISQKPSRDICQRGTSLTIQCQVDSQVTMMFWYRQQPGQSLTLIATANQGSEATYESGFVIDKFPISRPNLTFSTLTVSNMSPEDSSIYLCSWRGTSETQYFGPGTRLLVL.

This clonotype was seen a handful of times. The chain employs TRBV9 and TRBJ2-7, with no clear D. This CDR3 region has 12 residues. Deletions cut 0 bases from V and 1 base from J, with 2 bases between. Germline-derived CDR1 and CDR2 are SGDLS and YYNGEE. Here the CDR3 DNA reads TGTGCCAGCAGCGTAGATTCCTACGAGCAGTACGTC. This codes for CASSVDSYEQYV.

The CDR3 protein is CASSDGLAGADTQYF. The CDR3 DNA is TGTGCCAGCAGCGACGGACTAGCGGGGGCAGATACGCAGTATTTT. The V and J genes are TRBV7-9 and TRBJ2-3; TRBD2 aligns across 13 bases. The junction had 3 bases not matched to a gene; V was cut back by 5 bases and J by 4 bases. Germline V gene sequence: CDR1 SEHNR, CDR2 FQNEAQ (reference sequence). CDR3 length equals 15 residues.

The V gene is TRBV19, the J gene TRBJ2-4; 14 bases agree with TRBD2. The germline V gene has CDR1 LNHDA and CDR2 SQIVND (reference sequence). The CDR3 spans 16 residues. V trimming: 11 bases; J trimming: 1 base; junction bases outside the gene matches: 7. Written as DNA, the CDR3 is TGTGCCTCCCGGACTAGCGGGAGGTTGGCCAAAAACATTCAGTACTTC. Its protein is CASRTSGRLAKNIQYF.

The chain links TRBV6-5 to TRBJ1-1; D is perhaps TRBD1 (5 bases). The V end was cut by 4 bases, the J end by 8 bases, with 11 bases between. The germline gives CDR1 MNHEY, CDR2 SVGAGI. The CDR3 spans 12 residues. The CDR3 DNA follows: TGTGCCAGCAGTTCCGACAGACTAGAAGCTTTCTTT. Amino acids: CASSSDRLEAFF.

The chain uses TRBV2 and TRBJ2-3, with D possibly being TRBD1 (6 bases). Trimming removed 10 bases from V and 2 bases from J, with 16 bases in between. Germline V lookup: CDR1 SNHLY, CDR2 FYNNEI. The CDR3 is 14 residues long. The CDR3 DNA reads TGTGCCACCAAGATCGGACAGTCCACAGATACGCAGTATTTT. This codes for CATKIGQSTDTQYF.

This clonotype was detected ten times or more. The rearrangement joins TRBV9 to TRBJ2-2, with D tentatively TRBD1 or TRBD2 (6 bases each). V dropped 0 bases and J dropped 3 bases, with 12 bases sitting between them. The CDR3 has 16 amino acids. Germline V gene data show CDR1 as SGDLS and CDR2 as YYNGEE. Here the CDR3 reads CASSVGIGGDTGELFF. CDR3 bases: TGTGCCAGCAGCGTAGGGATCGGGGGCGACACCGGGGAGCTGTTTTTT.